The 25 T cell receptor beta chains listed next were all sequenced from one sample in a study of blood T cell repertoires in COVID-19. Libraries were prepared by immunoSEQ multiplex PCR; TCRdb keeps only in-frame clonotypes and omits some of them. This table holds about 180,000 clones, about 91% found once. The sequenced sample consisted of PBMCs or T cells enriched from blood (not recorded which). These receptors were taken from a woman between 40 and 55 years old with acute COVID-19.

The chain recombines TRBV7-2 with TRBJ2-5; possible D gene TRBD2, 6 bases. The CDR3 is made up of 19 amino acids. Trimming pared 5 bases from V and 4 bases from J, leaving 29 bases between. Looked up from germline, CDR1 is SGHTA and CDR2 is FQGNSA. This CDR3 reads CASSPGTGPFTKDGETQYF. In DNA, the CDR3 is TGTGCCAGCAGCCCCGGGACTGGACCTTTTACTAAGGATGGAGAGACCCAGTACTTC. The full variable domain, completed using reference TRBV7-2 and TRBJ2-5, is GAGVSQSPSNKVTEKGKDVELRCDPISGHTALYWYRQSLGQGLEFLIYFQGNSAPDKSGLPSDRFSAERTGGSVSTLTIQRTQQEDSAVYLCASSPGTGPFTKDGETQYFGPGTRLLVL.

This clone came up once. The gene calls are TRBV2 and TRBJ2-7, with 7 positions matching TRBD1. The CDR3 covers 13 residues. Trimming took 3 bases from V and 3 from J; bases not matched to a gene: 2. Germline V gene data show CDR1 as SNHLY and CDR2 as FYNNEI. The CDR3 loop reads CASSEWTGYEQYF. CDR3 coding DNA: TGTGCCAGCAGTGAGTGGACAGGCTACGAGCAGTACTTC.

The chain combines TRBV19 with TRBJ2-2, with D perhaps TRBD2 (5 bases). V was clipped by 11 bases and J by 4 bases, with 17 bases between them. The germline CDR1 and CDR2 sequences are LNHDA and SQIVND (reference sequence). The CDR3 contains 14 residues. In nucleotides, the CDR3 is TGTGCCTCCCGCGCGGGTTTGGGCACCGGGGAGCTGTTTTTT. It specifies CASRAGLGTGELFF.

The rearrangement joins TRBV10-1 to TRBJ2-4; D might be TRBD2 (5 bases). The CDR3 is 13 amino acids. V lost 6 bases and J lost 5, with 11 bases in between. Per the germline V gene, CDR1 is WNHNN and CDR2 is SYGVQD (reference sequence). CDR3 sequence (DNA): TGCGCCAGCAGAGGACTCCCTCAAAACATTCAGTACTTC. It specifies CASRGLPQNIQYF.

V usage is TRBV5-1 and J usage is TRBJ2-3; D is possibly TRBD2 (6 bases). The V and J ends lost 4 bases and 1 base respectively, with 16 bases between them. CDR1 and CDR2 (germline): SGHRS, YFSETQ. CDR3 length: 16 amino acids. Here the CDR3 reads CASSTLRDSRTDTQYF. The CDR3, as DNA: TGCGCCAGCAGCACCCTCCGGGACTCCCGCACAGATACGCAGTATTTT.

CDR3 DNA sequence: TGTGCCAGCAGCTCCACCGGGGAAGGTCAGCCCCAGCATTTT. Its translation: CASSSTGEGQPQHF. The V gene is TRBV7-2, the J gene TRBJ1-5, with no clear D. Trimming took off 4 bases at V and 6 bases at J, with 13 bases between the two ends. CDR1 SGHTA and CDR2 FQGNSA come from the germline V gene. This CDR3 region has 14 residues.

The chain couples TRBV28 to TRBJ2-5; D is uncertain. This CDR3 is built from 15 residues. The V and J ends lost 2 bases and 7 bases respectively, with 17 bases between them. Germline V gene data show CDR1 as MDHEN and CDR2 as SYDVKM. The CDR3 region is CASSLGFTLPGTQYF. As DNA, the CDR3 is TGTGCCAGCAGTTTAGGGTTCACCCTCCCAGGGACCCAGTACTTC.

This clone was counted a single time. The chain uses TRBV29-1 and TRBJ1-1; the match to TRBD1 covers 9 bases. Trimming at V came to 2 bases and at J to 1 base, leaving 5 bases not matched to a gene. Germline CDR1 is SQVTM and CDR2 is ANQGSEA. The length of the CDR3 is 15 residues. CDR3 sequence reads: CSVESGQGENTEAFF. DNA for the CDR3: TGCAGCGTTGAATCGGGACAGGGAGAGAACACTGAAGCTTTCTTT.

The chain recombines TRBV9 with TRBJ2-1; TRBD2 matches at 9 bases. The CDR3 extends over 15 amino acids. The J segment lost 0 bases and the V segment lost 4 bases, leaving 2 bases of the junction unmatched. Germline V CDR1 and CDR2: SGDLS, YYNGEE. The DNA for the CDR3 is TGTGCCAGCAGCTTTAGCGGGAGCTCCTACAATGAGCAGTTCTTC. It is translated as CASSFSGSSYNEQFF.

V and J are TRBV4-2 and TRBJ1-3, with no clear D. This CDR3 contains 16 residues. V gave up 1 base and J gave up 2 bases, with 12 bases separating them. Germline V lookup: CDR1 LGHNA, CDR2 YNFKEQ. The CDR3 loop reads CASSQAGKVPGNTIYF. CDR3 nucleotide sequence: TGTGCCAGCAGCCAAGCGGGGAAGGTGCCTGGAAACACCATATATTTT.

The V call is TRBV11-1, the J call TRBJ2-3, with D tentatively TRBD2 (7 bases). The germline V gene has CDR1 SGHAT and CDR2 FQDESV (reference sequence). This CDR3 is 15 amino acids long. With 5 bases removed from V and 0 bases from J, the gap between germline ends came to 12 bases. The CDR3 spells CASSRGAGSTDTQYF. In nucleotides, the CDR3 is TGTGCCAGCAGCCGGGGGGCGGGCAGCACAGATACGCAGTATTTT.

This rearrangement joins TRBV25-1 to TRBJ1-5; 7 bases line up with TRBD1. The germline gives CDR1 MGHDK, CDR2 SYGVNS. The CDR3 totals 14 residues. After removal of 4 bases from V and 6 bases from J, the junction contained 6 bases not matched to a gene. The CDR3 loop reads CASSALGDSQPQHF. CDR3 sequence (DNA): TGTGCCAGCAGTGCCCTAGGGGACAGTCAGCCCCAGCATTTT.

The V call is TRBV6-5, the J call TRBJ1-2; D remains unclear. Trimming shortened V by 5 bases and J by 4 bases, and 14 bases separated the two germline ends. The V gene's germline CDR1 is MNHEY and CDR2 SVGAGI. The CDR3 contains 14 residues. The CDR3 reads CASSPLREVYGYTF. CDR3 bases: TGTGCCAGCAGTCCCCTACGGGAGGTCTATGGCTACACCTTC.

This clone was found once. As DNA, the CDR3 is TGTGCCAGCAGCTTGGCTGAGGCGGAGACCCAGTACTTC. The encoded protein is CASSLAEAETQYF. The chain recombines TRBV5-8 with TRBJ2-5; no definite D call. Germline V gene lookup returns CDR1 SGHTS and CDR2 YDEGEE. V dropped 0 bases and J dropped 5 bases, with 8 bases sitting between them. CDR3 size: 13 residues.

J is TRBJ2-7 and V is TRBV20-1; D possibly corresponds to TRBD2 (5 bases). CDR1 is DFQATT and CDR2 is SNEGSKA in the germline V gene (reference sequence). The length of the CDR3 is 11 residues. Trimming took off 6 bases at V and 3 bases at J, with 9 bases between the two ends. CDR3 in amino acids: CSAERSYEQYF. The CDR3 bases are TGCAGTGCAGAGCGGAGCTACGAGCAGTACTTC.

The V call is TRBV3-1 (or the pseudogene TRBV3-2), the J call TRBJ2-7; 7 bases line up with TRBD1. Trimming removed 7 bases from V and 3 bases from J; junction bases left unmatched: 6. This CDR3 contains 13 residues. The V gene's germline CDR1 is LGHDT and CDR2 YNNKEL (reference sequence). The CDR3 nucleotides read TGTGCCAGCAACCCGACAGGGAACTACGAGCAGTACTTC. It codes for CASNPTGNYEQYF.

A single count supports this clone. The V gene is TRBV3-1 (or the pseudogene TRBV3-2), the J gene TRBJ1-2, with a possible D match to TRBD1 (6 bases). The V end was cut by 1 base, the J end by 7 bases, with 13 bases between. The CDR3 runs to 14 residues. Germline values: CDR1 LGHDT, CDR2 YNNKEL (reference sequence). CDR3 sequence: CASSQAETGGGYTF. CDR3 DNA sequence: TGTGCCAGCAGCCAAGCTGAGACAGGTGGTGGCTACACCTTC.

A remark on this clone: This sample includes further DNA sequences coding for the same CDR3. The V call is TRBV27, the J call TRBJ2-5; possible D gene TRBD2, 6 bases. CDR3 size: 14 residues. From germline, CDR1 is MNHEY and CDR2 SMNVEV (reference sequence). Trimming shortened V by 2 bases and J by 4 bases, and 11 bases separated the two germline ends. The CDR3, as DNA: TGTGCCAGCAGTTTACTGGGGGGACGAGAGACCCAGTACTTC. Translation gives CASSLLGGRETQYF.

CDR3 in amino acids: CASSLADRGYPGNTIYF. The CDR3 coding sequence is TGTGCCAGCAGCTTAGCAGACAGAGGATATCCTGGAAACACCATATATTTT. The rearrangement links TRBV7-6 to TRBJ1-3; a possible D gene is TRBD1 (5 bases). Germline V CDR1 and CDR2: SGHVS, FNYEAQ. This CDR3 is 17 amino acids long. Trimming pared 0 bases from V and 2 bases from J, leaving 14 bases between.

The V call is TRBV25-1, the J call TRBJ1-3; 8 bases agree with TRBD1. This CDR3 has 15 residues. The germline CDR1 and CDR2 sequences are MGHDK and SYGVNS. With V trimmed by 1 base and J by 4 bases, 3 bases remained unmatched. Here the CDR3 reads CASSEFRGPGNTIYF. For the CDR3, the DNA is TGTGCCAGCAGTGAATTCAGGGGGCCAGGAAACACCATATATTTT. Together with reference TRBV25-1 and TRBJ1-3, the CDR3 gives the full variable domain: EADIYQTPRYLVIGTGKKITLECSQTMGHDKMYWYQQDPGMELHLIHYSYGVNSTEKGDLSSESTVSRIRTEHFPLTLESARPSHTSQYLCASSEFRGPGNTIYFGEGSWLTVV.

This clone was detected once. This chain joins TRBV29-1 and TRBJ2-5; 11 positions match TRBD2. The CDR3 length is 19 residues. Trimming took 6 bases from V and 1 from J; bases not matched to a gene: 19. The germline CDR1 and CDR2 sequences are SQVTM and ANQGSEA. In DNA form, the CDR3 reads TGCAGCGTGAAAACCTTAGCGGGAGGGATACGCTCTCCCCAAGAGACCCAGTACTTC. Residues: CSVKTLAGGIRSPQETQYF. Filled out from reference TRBV29-1 and TRBJ2-5, the complete variable domain reads SAVISQKPSRDICQRGTSLTIQCQVDSQVTMMFWYRQQPGQSLTLIATANQGSEATYESGFVIDKFPISRPNLTFSTLTVSNMSPEDSSIYLCSVKTLAGGIRSPQETQYFGPGTRLLVL.

This chain uses TRBV7-8 with TRBJ2-7; D might be TRBD1 (5 bases). The CDR3 extends over 14 amino acids. In germline, CDR1 is SGHVS, CDR2 FQNEAQ. V shed 6 bases and J shed 5 bases, with 17 bases lying between them. The CDR3 DNA reads as TGTGCCAGCAGGTTGGTGGCAGGGTTACACGAGCAGTACTTC. Its protein product is CASRLVAGLHEQYF.

The chain carries TRBV10-1 and TRBJ2-1; no clear D gene. V was shortened by 9 bases and J by 8 bases, with 8 bases between the two germline ends. CDR1 and CDR2 from the germline V gene are WNHNN and SYGVQD (reference sequence). This CDR3 is 10 amino acids long. The CDR3 DNA sequence: TGCGCCAGAGAGGCGGATGAGCAGTTCTTC. Translating gives CAREADEQFF.

This chain connects TRBV27 to TRBJ2-1; the match to TRBD2 covers 7 bases. The CDR3 is 15 residues long. Per germline, CDR1 MNHEY and CDR2 SMNVEV (reference sequence). After removal of 5 bases from V and 1 base from J, the junction contained 5 bases not matched to a gene. CDR3 in amino acids: CASSAGVWSYNEQFF. DNA of the CDR3: TGTGCCAGCAGTGCGGGAGTGTGGTCCTACAATGAGCAGTTCTTC.

The chain has TRBV6-7 and TRBJ2-1; 9 bases agree with TRBD2. TRBV6-7 is sorted into the ORF group, with uncertain function. The CDR3 is made up of 12 amino acids. The DNA of the CDR3 is TGTGCGTGGGTGGCGCGGGGGGGCGAACAGTTCTTC. Protein sequence: CAWVARGGEQFF.